This is a list of T cell receptor beta chains from one sample in a study of control samples from healthy donors and cancer patients. Produced via immunoSEQ multiplex PCR; TCRdb's table is partial and in-frame only. The top ten clones hold approximately 15% of a sample with approximately 87,000 clones, 91% of them seen once. Sequenced sample: blood. These receptors were taken from a man aged 45 to 65 in good health. Each CDR3 is given with its conserved first and last residue. A D gene is named only where the DNA matches it firmly. Expanded clones are given a class, and other clones once, few, many or no size at all.

>TRBJ1-3|-|TRBV19|-
CASSDSSGNTIYF
TGTGCCAGTAGCGACAGCTCTGGAAACACCATATATTTT
>TRBJ1-6|-|TRBV30|-
CAWEKPGLHNSPLHF
TGTGCCTGGGAGAAACCAGGGCTTCATAATTCACCCCTCCACTTT
>TRBJ2-1|-|TRBV7-6|-
CASSLRDPITYNEQFF
TGTGCCAGCAGCTTAAGAGATCCTATAACTTACAATGAGCAGTTCTTC
>TRBJ1-1|-|TRBV30|-
CAWSRGRLNTEAFF
TGTGCCTGGAGTCGAGGCAGATTGAACACTGAAGCTTTCTTT
>TRBJ1-2|-|TRBV6-6|-
CASSRRDRKYGYTF
TGTGCCAGCAGCCGACGGGATAGGAAGTATGGCTACACCTTC
>TRBJ1-2|-|TRBV13|-
CASSTGYRDYGYTF
TGTGCCAGCAGCACAGGGTACAGGGACTATGGCTACACCTTC
>TRBJ1-1|-|TRBV29-1|-
CSVLRGSGTEAFF
TGCAGCGTTTTAAGGGGGTCGGGCACTGAAGCTTTCTTT
>TRBJ1-5|-|TRBV19|once
CASMPLGRDNQPQHF
TGTGCCAGTATGCCCCTTGGCAGGGACAATCAGCCCCAGCATTTT
>TRBJ2-2|-|TRBV7-9|-
CASSAGSGELFF
TGTGCCAGCAGCGCAGGGAGCGGGGAGCTGTTTTTT
>TRBJ2-3|TRBD1|TRBV11-2|-
CASSPQGADTDTQYF
TGTGCCAGCAGCCCACAGGGGGCGGACACAGATACGCAGTATTTT
>TRBJ2-5|-|TRBV24-1|-
CATSDLGTAETQYF
TGTGCCACCAGTGATTTAGGGACCGCGGAGACCCAGTACTTC
>TRBJ1-2|-|TRBV10-3|-
CAVTPDGPYGYTF
TGTGCCGTCACTCCGGACGGACCCTATGGCTACACCTTC
>TRBJ1-5|-|TRBV6-2/TRBV6-3|-
CASSYRKLSDQPQHF
TGTGCCAGCAGTTACCGGAAACTGTCGGATCAGCCCCAGCATTTT
>TRBJ2-3|-|TRBV9|once
CASSVDIRTDTQYF
TGTGCCAGCAGCGTAGATATTAGAACAGATACGCAGTATTTT
>TRBJ2-1|TRBD2|TRBV10-3|-
CATGAGVPNEQFF
TGTGCCACCGGAGCGGGGGTCCCCAATGAGCAGTTCTTC
>TRBJ1-2|-|TRBV5-1|-
CASSLEGNYGYTF
TGCGCCAGCAGCTTGGAAGGGAACTATGGCTACACCTTC
>TRBJ1-4|-|TRBV18|-
CASRQLTNEKLFF
TGTGCCAGCAGACAGCTAACTAATGAAAAACTGTTTTTT
>TRBJ1-1|-|TRBV13|-
CATNRGYLSEAFF
TGTGCCACTAATCGGGGTTATTTATCTGAAGCTTTCTTT
>TRBJ1-2|-|TRBV6-4|-
CASSEGGMGNYGYTF
TGTGCCAGCAGTGAAGGAGGGATGGGTAACTATGGCTACACCTTC
>TRBJ1-2|-|TRBV6-5|-
CASRAGVGYTF
TGTGCCAGCCGAGCAGGGGTCGGCTACACCTTC
>TRBJ2-2|-|TRBV12-3/TRBV12-4|-
CASSFTNTGELFF
TGTGCCAGCAGTTTTACGAACACCGGGGAGCTGTTTTTT
>TRBJ1-2|-|TRBV6-6|once
CASRTPLGYGYTF
TGTGCCAGCAGAACTCCCCTTGGCTATGGCTACACCTTC
>TRBJ2-2|-|TRBV3-1/TRBV3-2|few
CASSRGLGELFF
TGTGCCAGCAGCCGGGGGCTCGGGGAGCTGTTTTTT
>TRBJ1-2|TRBD1|TRBV7-9|-
CASSATGVKVYGYTF
TGTGCCAGCAGCGCCACAGGGGTTAAGGTATATGGCTACACCTTC
>TRBJ1-4|-|TRBV20-1|few
CSAGGTEKLFF
TGCAGTGCTGGGGGGACCGAGAAACTGTTTTTT
>TRBJ1-5|-|TRBV18|-
CASSPPHQGQPQHF
TGTGCCAGCTCACCACCACACCAGGGTCAGCCCCAGCATTTT
>TRBJ2-7|TRBD1|TRBV7-8|few
CASSSGTGGGEQYF
TGTGCCAGCAGCTCCGGGACAGGGGGCGGCGAGCAGTACTTC
>TRBJ2-5|TRBD2|TRBV5-6|-
CAVSGGPQETQYF
TGTGCCGTGAGCGGGGGGCCTCAAGAGACCCAGTACTTC
>TRBJ1-5|-|TRBV4-3|-
CASSQTFGSNQPQHF
TGCGCCAGCAGCCAGACCTTTGGAAGCAATCAGCCCCAGCATTTT
>TRBJ2-5|-|TRBV30|-
CAWTRSGGVQETQYF
TGTGCCTGGACTCGTTCCGGTGGAGTTCAAGAGACCCAGTACTTC
>TRBJ2-5|TRBD2|TRBV11-2|-
CASSSVILGGETQYF
TGTGCCAGCAGCTCCGTAATCCTGGGGGGGGAGACCCAGTACTTC
>TRBJ2-3|TRBD1|TRBV7-9|-
CASSFHRDRGTDTQYF
TGTGCCAGCAGCTTCCACCGGGACAGGGGCACAGATACGCAGTATTTT
>TRBJ1-6|-|TRBV18|-
CASSPTLSGGNSPLHF
TGTGCCAGCTCACCAACTCTCTCCGGCGGTAATTCACCCCTCCACTTT
>TRBJ1-5|TRBD1|TRBV7-9|few
CASSSTGYSNQPQHF
TGTGCCAGCAGCTCGACAGGGTATAGCAATCAGCCCCAGCATTTT
>TRBJ1-1|-|TRBV14|-
CASSQGRRGRGNTEAFF
TGTGCCAGCAGCCAAGGGAGGAGGGGCCGGGGTAACACTGAAGCTTTCTTT
>TRBJ2-7|TRBD2|TRBV7-9|-
CASSSLTSGYEQYF
TGTGCCAGCAGCTCTCTGACTAGCGGTTACGAGCAGTACTTC
>TRBJ1-5|-|TRBV27|-
CASSRSTGRGQPQHF
TGTGCCAGCAGTCGTAGTACAGGGCGGGGGCAGCCCCAGCATTTT